Following are 30 T cell receptor beta chains from one sample sequenced in a study of OX40 agonist ivuxolimab in advanced cancers. TCRdb's table, derived via immunoSEQ multiplex PCR, lists solely in-frame clones and lacks some. This sample has tens of thousands of clones, with approximately 90% found just once. The sequenced sample was CD4+ or CD8+ T cells sorted from blood, obtained in a trial of the OX40 agonist ivuxolimab. Source of these receptors: an adult with an advanced solid tumor such as melanoma, head and neck, liver or kidney cancer.

The chain links TRBV7-7 to TRBJ2-2; the D is unclear. This CDR3 region has 14 residues. The germline gives CDR1 SSHAT, CDR2 FNYEAQ (reference sequence). The V end was cut by 0 bases, the J end by 2 bases, with 4 bases between. CDR3 amino acids: CASSLATNTGELFF. The CDR3 coding sequence is TGTGCCAGCAGCTTAGCCACCAACACCGGGGAGCTGTTTTTT. Looking up the rest from reference TRBV7-7 and TRBJ2-2 gives the full variable domain: GAGVSQSPRYKVTKRGQDVTLRCDPISSHATLYWYQQALGQGPEFLTYFNYEAQPDKSGLPSDRFSAERPEGSISTLTIQRTEQRDSAMYRCASSLATNTGELFFGEGSRLTVL.

V and J are TRBV7-2 and TRBJ1-6; TRBD1 agrees at 9 bases. J was trimmed by 9 bases and V by 4 bases; bases with no gene match: 7. The CDR3 spans 15 residues. Looked up from germline, CDR1 is SGHTA and CDR2 is FQGNSA. CDR3 region: CASSSTPGQGSPLHF. For the CDR3, the DNA is TGTGCCAGCAGCTCAACGCCGGGACAGGGTTCACCCCTCCACTTT.

The chain combines TRBV19 with TRBJ2-2; D ambiguous. The CDR3 extends over 16 amino acids. V was trimmed by 2 bases and J by 0 bases, leaving 10 bases between them. Germline loops: CDR1 LNHDA, CDR2 SQIVND (reference sequence). CDR3 region: CASSILRSSNTGELFF. CDR3 bases: TGTGCCAGTAGTATACTGCGGTCCTCGAACACCGGGGAGCTGTTTTTT.

The chain is built from TRBV5-3 and TRBJ2-7, with D possibly being TRBD1 (5 bases). TRBV5-3 is an open reading frame whose function is uncertain. V was pared by 2 bases and J by 4 bases, with 10 bases between. This CDR3 is 13 amino acids long. The CDR3 spells CARSFRTLYEQYF. CDR3 nucleotides: TGTGCCAGAAGCTTCCGGACATTATACGAGCAGTACTTC.

The chain has TRBV28 and TRBJ1-1, with a possible D match to TRBD1 (6 bases). V gave up 2 bases and J gave up 8 bases, with 15 bases separating them. CDR3 size: 14 residues. CDR1 and CDR2 (germline): MDHEN, SYDVKM. The CDR3 is CASSLMGSGGEAFF. CDR3 bases: TGTGCCAGCAGTTTAATGGGCTCGGGGGGCGAAGCTTTCTTT. The whole variable domain, remainder taken from reference TRBV28 and TRBJ1-1, is DVKVTQSSRYLVKRTGEKVFLECVQDMDHENMFWYRQDPGLGLRLIYFSYDVKMKEKGDIPEGYSVSREKKERFSLILESASTNQTSMYLCASSLMGSGGEAFFGQGTRLTVV.

This clone was seen a single time. The genes are TRBV30 and TRBJ2-7, with 11 bases aligning to TRBD2. CDR1 and CDR2 (germline): GTSNPN, SVGIG (reference sequence). V shed 3 bases and J 5 bases; nucleotides not matched to a gene: 3. The CDR3 has 13 residues. The CDR3 nucleotides are TGTGCCTGGAGGGCGACTAGCGGGGACGAGCAGTACTTC. It is translated as CAWRATSGDEQYF.

This clone has just one count. The chain combines TRBV5-1 with TRBJ2-2; D may be TRBD2 (6 bases). CDR3 size: 17 residues. Per the germline V gene, CDR1 is SGHRS and CDR2 is YFSETQ. V shed 0 bases and J shed 5 bases, with 17 bases lying between them. The CDR3 coding sequence is TGCGCCAGCAGCTTGGGGAGGGGACTCTACGTTACCGGGGAGCTGTTTTTT. As protein: CASSLGRGLYVTGELFF.

The V and J genes are TRBV19 and TRBJ2-3, with D tentatively TRBD1 (5 bases). The V end was cut by 5 bases, the J end by 2 bases, with 14 bases between. The germline CDR1 and CDR2 sequences are LNHDA and SQIVND (reference sequence). The CDR3 is 15 amino acids. CDR3 in DNA: TGTGCCAGTAGTCTACAGACAGACCACACAGATACGCAGTATTTT. It specifies CASSLQTDHTDTQYF.

This chain links TRBV18 with TRBJ2-1; a possible D gene is TRBD1 (7 bases). This CDR3 has 15 amino acids. V dropped 2 bases and J dropped 9 bases, with 17 bases sitting between them. The germline V gene has CDR1 KGHSH and CDR2 LQKENI. CDR3 sequence: CASSPGQAVGGEQFF. The CDR3 DNA reads TGTGCCAGCTCACCAGGACAGGCCGTGGGGGGTGAGCAGTTCTTC.

This clone was seen repeatedly, ten times or more. The gene calls are TRBV5-1 and TRBJ2-3, with 9 bases aligning to TRBD1. This CDR3 is built from 16 residues. Germline-derived CDR1 and CDR2 are SGHRS and YFSETQ. J lost 6 bases, V lost 4 bases, and 12 bases had no gene match. CDR3 nucleotide sequence: TGCGCCAGCAGCCCCGGGACAGGGCCCCTTCTGGATACGCAGTATTTT. Translating it yields CASSPGTGPLLDTQYF.

This clone was seen more than once but under ten times. This chain joins TRBV11-3 and TRBJ2-1; the match to TRBD1 covers 8 bases. The CDR3 covers 14 residues. V lost 5 bases and J lost 4; bases outside the gene matches: 4. Germline values: CDR1 SGHNT, CDR2 YENEEA. CDR3 in DNA: TGTGCCAGCAGCAACAACAGGGGGTACAATGAGCAGTTCTTC. Encoded protein: CASSNNRGYNEQFF. The full variable domain, in which reference TRBV11-3 and TRBJ2-1 provide the parts outside the CDR3, is EAGVVQSPRYKIIEKKQPVAFWCNPISGHNTLYWYLQNLGQGPELLIRYENEEAVDDSQLPKDRFSAERLKGVDSTLKIQPAELGDSAVYLCASSNNRGYNEQFFGPGTRLTVL.

This chain joins TRBV29-1 and TRBJ2-3; D is unclear. The germline V gene encodes CDR1 SQVTM and CDR2 ANQGSEA. With 0 bases removed from V and 7 bases from J, the gap between germline ends came to 8 bases. CDR3 length: 12 residues. The DNA of the CDR3 is TGCAGCGTTGAAGAGGCGAGTTATACGCAGTATTTT. Amino acid sequence: CSVEEASYTQYF.

The J gene is TRBJ1-1, the V gene TRBV6-5; tentatively, D is TRBD1 (5 bases). The CDR3 covers 11 residues. Germline V gene data show CDR1 as MNHEY and CDR2 as SVGAGI. Trimming cost V 5 bases and J 11 bases, with 12 bases left between them. The CDR3 reads CASSERGGAFF. The CDR3, as DNA: TGTGCCAGCAGTGAAAGGGGAGGGGCTTTCTTT.

V usage is TRBV6-5 and J usage is TRBJ1-2, with D possibly being TRBD1 (5 bases). The V and J ends lost 2 bases and 7 bases respectively, with 14 bases between them. Germline V gene sequence: CDR1 MNHEY, CDR2 SVGAGI. The CDR3 is 14 residues long. CDR3: CASSYVGVGSGYTF. In DNA, the CDR3 is TGTGCCAGCAGTTACGTGGGGGTTGGTAGTGGCTACACCTTC.

The chain uses TRBV7-2 and TRBJ2-5; 9 bases are a match to TRBD1. V gave up 5 bases and J gave up 7 bases; unmatched junction bases: 8. CDR3 size: 14 residues. CDR1 is SGHTA and CDR2 is FQGNSA in the germline V gene. The CDR3 here is CASSNRQGGRTQYF. CDR3 DNA: TGTGCCAGCAGCAACCGACAGGGGGGGAGGACCCAGTACTTC.

The J gene is TRBJ2-7, the V gene TRBV10-2, with 8 bases matching TRBD1. This CDR3 is built from 13 residues. Germline values: CDR1 WSHSY, CDR2 SAAADI. The V and J ends lost 6 bases and 5 bases, in that order; junction bases with no gene match: 6. This CDR3 reads CASRGQGNDEQYF. CDR3 in DNA: TGCGCCAGCAGAGGACAGGGTAACGACGAGCAGTACTTC.

The chain couples TRBV5-8 to TRBJ2-3; TRBD1 matches 9 bases. Germline V gene sequence: CDR1 SGHTS, CDR2 YDEGEE. After removal of 2 bases from V and 4 bases from J, the junction contained 5 bases not matched to a gene. The CDR3 is 15 residues long. CDR3 sequence: CASSLQGAQADTQYF. The CDR3 region has the DNA TGTGCCAGCAGCTTACAGGGGGCGCAGGCAGATACGCAGTATTTT.

The chain carries TRBV11-1 and TRBJ2-7; no firm D call. The CDR3 length is 15 residues. Germline CDR1 and CDR2: SGHAT and FQDESV (reference sequence). V lost 5 bases, J lost 1 base, and 15 bases lay in between. Here the CDR3 DNA reads TGTGCCAGCAGCGAAGAGGCGGTTCAGTCCTACGAGCAGTACTTC. Its translation: CASSEEAVQSYEQYF.

The rearrangement links TRBV2 to TRBJ1-4, with D tentatively TRBD1 (6 bases). Germline V gene sequence: CDR1 SNHLY, CDR2 FYNNEI. The CDR3 length is 15 residues. V shed 5 bases and J shed 3 bases, with 13 bases lying between them. Written as DNA, the CDR3 is TGTGCCAGCAGTTCCGTAGGGGGGTCTAATGAAAAACTGTTTTTT. The encoded protein is CASSSVGGSNEKLFF.

The J gene is TRBJ1-2, the V gene TRBV11-3, with TRBD1 identical over 7 bases. CDR3 length: 14 residues. CDR1 is SGHNT, CDR2 YENEEA, per germline. With V trimmed by 8 bases and J by 0 bases, 6 bases remained unmatched. CDR3 DNA sequence: TGTGCCAGCGGGGGGGACAGTCCTAACTATGGCTACACCTTC. This translates into CASGGDSPNYGYTF.

The V gene is TRBV27, the J gene TRBJ1-5, with D possibly TRBD1 on 6 matching bases. The germline CDR1 and CDR2 sequences are MNHEY and SMNVEV (reference sequence). The CDR3 spans 14 residues. Trimming removed 5 bases from V and 4 bases from J, with 12 bases in between. CDR3 loop: CASSLRDTNQPQHF. The CDR3 DNA follows: TGTGCCAGCAGTCTCCGGGACACTAATCAGCCCCAGCATTTT.

The chain couples TRBV11-2 to TRBJ1-1; D unresolved. Deletions cut 8 bases from V and 6 bases from J, with 10 bases between. From germline, CDR1 is SGHAT and CDR2 FQNNGV. The length of the CDR3 is 11 residues. CDR3 loop: CASGRSPEAFF. In DNA form, the CDR3 reads TGTGCCAGCGGGCGTTCCCCTGAAGCTTTCTTT.

This chain links TRBV7-8 with TRBJ2-5; a possible D gene is TRBD1 (6 bases). The length of the CDR3 is 14 residues. The germline CDR1 and CDR2 sequences are SGHVS and FQNEAQ. Deletions cut 1 base from V and 2 bases from J, with 8 bases between. The CDR3 sequence: CASSLDRVQETQYF. The CDR3 nucleotides read TGTGCCAGCAGCTTAGACAGGGTTCAAGAGACCCAGTACTTC.

This chain links TRBV4-2 with TRBJ1-4, with D uncertain. The V and J ends lost 4 bases and 4 bases respectively, with 16 bases between them. This CDR3 is built from 16 residues. Germline CDR1 LGHNA, CDR2 YNFKEQ. The CDR3 DNA sequence: TGTGCCAGCAGCCCGGAGGGCAGTGCTTTTAATGAAAAACTGTTTTTT. Translation: CASSPEGSAFNEKLFF.

This chain joins TRBV7-9 and TRBJ1-3; D uncertain. The V gene's germline CDR1 is SEHNR and CDR2 FQNEAQ (reference sequence). V was shortened by 4 bases and J by 2 bases, with 0 bases between the two germline ends. CDR3 length: 11 residues. Here the CDR3 DNA reads TGTGCCAGCAGCTCTGGAAACACCATATATTTT. It specifies CASSSGNTIYF.

The chain recombines TRBV11-3 with TRBJ2-7; D is undetermined. The CDR3 sequence is 13 residues long. Germline assignment: CDR1 SGHNT and CDR2 YENEEA. V dropped 5 bases and J dropped 2 bases, with 10 bases sitting between them. CDR3: CASSMGSPYEQYF. CDR3 in DNA: TGTGCCAGCAGCATGGGAAGCCCCTACGAGCAGTACTTC.

V is TRBV11-3 and J is TRBJ2-5; 10 bases map to TRBD1. CDR1 is SGHNT and CDR2 is YENEEA in the germline V gene. Trimming removed 3 bases from V and 5 bases from J; junction bases left unmatched: 6. CDR3 length: 15 amino acids. The DNA of the CDR3 is TGTGCCAGCAGCTTGAGGACAGGGGGGCGGGAGACCCAGTACTTC. Amino acid sequence: CASSLRTGGRETQYF.

This chain uses TRBV18 with TRBJ1-3; D uncertain. From germline, CDR1 is KGHSH and CDR2 LQKENI. V gave up 3 bases and J gave up 0 bases, with 6 bases separating them. The CDR3 loop spans 14 amino acids. The CDR3 is CASSPFRSGNTIYF. DNA of the CDR3: TGTGCCAGCTCACCGTTTCGCTCTGGAAACACCATATATTTT.

The chain uses TRBV6-6 and TRBJ2-7; 7 nucleotides agree with TRBD1. Germline values: CDR1 MNHNY, CDR2 SVGAGI (reference sequence). With 5 bases clipped from V and 1 base from J, the junction kept 2 bases outside the gene matches. This CDR3 spans 13 amino acids. The CDR3 loop is CASSETGSYEQYF. The CDR3 DNA is TGTGCCAGCAGTGAGACAGGGTCCTACGAGCAGTACTTC.

This chain links TRBV5-6 with TRBJ1-2; TRBD1 might be the D (5 bases). Trimming stripped 4 bases from V and 0 bases from J, with 16 bases between. The CDR3 covers 16 residues. Germline CDR1 SGHDT, CDR2 YYEEEE. In DNA form, the CDR3 reads TGTGCCAGCAGCCCGGCAGGGCGGACCGCTAACTATGGCTACACCTTC. Amino acid sequence: CASSPAGRTANYGYTF.